This record covers a single T cell receptor beta chain. This clonotype was counted at least ten times. It lacks a known antigen. Per-base qualities were not stored, and no clone one base away is much larger. V sheds 4 bases and J sheds 2 bases, leaving 8 bases between their ends. Its CDR3 holds 14 amino acids, cysteine through phenylalanine. Kept here is only the CDR3 DNA, which spans 42 bases and is read in frame from base 1. The germline V gene yields SGHTA for CDR1 and FQGNSA for CDR2. The sample is drawn from a study of T cells in Graves' hyperthyroidism and ophthalmopathy (dated by TCRdb to about 2019). For the wider study: Peripheral blood samples were taken at initial diagnosis, before any treatment was given. Prospective prediction of ophthalmopathy was tested in an independent validation cohort consisting of about 19 hyperthyroidism patients and some 17 patients who later progressed to ophthalmopathy. The paper describes TCR Vbeta CDR3 sequencing of around 140 peripheral blood samples, made up of 43 ophthalmopathy patients, some 80 hyperthyroidism patients and roughly 17 progressor patients. To identify TCR V-J signatures that set the groups apart, the researchers used a discovery cohort of roughly 100 patients, made up of roughly 40 with Graves' ophthalmopathy and some 58 with stable Graves' hyperthyroidism. Following sampling, methimazole starting at 30 mg daily was given to hyperthyroidism patients, and high-dose intravenous methylprednisolone was given to ophthalmopathy patients. The study also compared thyroid tissue and blood T-cell repertoires from five or six Graves' hyperthyroidism patients. The 100 discovery patients were randomly split 7:3 into training and test sets. Summary of the overall study and its limitations: No statistical method was used to fix the sample size in advance, and group allocation was not hidden from the investigators. In validation, progression to ophthalmopathy was predicted by the model with almost 71% sensitivity and nearly 75% specificity, a median of approximately 6.5 months before onset. Blood samples also contained most of the expanded thyroid clonotypes (frequency above 0.001), which suggests that blood repertoires may reflect thyroid immune responses. A model built on a 13 V-J signature distinguished ophthalmopathy from stable hyperthyroidism, reaching 87.88% sensitivity and 81.08% specificity in cross-validation and 80%/75% in testing.

Moderately to severely active disease, a Clinical Activity Score of at least 3, a NOSPECS grade of at least 4, and a duration under 3 months were present in ophthalmopathy patients. Exclusion was applied to patients with uncontrolled infections, other autoimmune diseases, pregnancy or lactation. Clinical symptoms, serum thyroxine and TRAb, thyroid ultrasound, and orbital computed tomography formed the basis for the diagnoses. PBMCs were separated from under 11 ml of fresh peripheral blood using Ficoll-Paque density gradient centrifugation. Total RNA was extracted with Trizol reagent, and quality was checked on an Agilent 2100 Bioanalyzer. The TCR beta CDR3 regions were amplified from RNA transcripts. The TCR CDR3 was subjected to a first round of RT-PCR using the HTBI primer set and the Qiagen OneStep RT-PCR kit. A second multiplex PCR round built the libraries, followed by size selection and purification. Sequencing of the libraries was done on an Illumina HiSeq2000 using paired-end 100 bp reads. On the study's bioinformatics: SOAPnuke was used to process the raw data, throwing out any read that contained adapters or uncalled bases, had a mean Phred below 15, or lacked an exact constant-primer or identifier match. High-quality paired reads were merged with COPE v1.2.5, and unique nucleotide sequences were defined as clonotypes. MiTCR v1.1 was used to align clonotypes to the IMGT TRBV, TRBD and TRBJ reference segments. The analysis was restricted to V-J combinations with a frequency above 0.0001, which together covered 99% to 99.2% of the repertoires. A TCS score was defined as the ratio between F50 (clonal expansion) and ExV (chaos), using BLOSUM62-based TCRdist between CDR3 peptides within each V-J. Welch's t-statistics and random forest reduced around 510 V-J features to roughly 13, which were used in a naive Bayes classifier (R e1071). Using fastp trimming at Q25 and MiXCR clonotype assembly, TCRdb reanalyzed the public sequencing data and kept in-frame beta chains. Duplicate CDR3 protein sequences are folded into a single record with the most common DNA and genes. The V and J calls were determined by TCRdb, not by the authors. Across this sample there are hundreds of thousands of distinct CDR3 sequences, with about 15% seen only once. Together, the top ten hold around 26% of the sample.

The sequenced material came from blood. Recombination linked TRBV7-2 to TRBJ2-2; the D gene lacks a confident call. The receptor's source is a woman between 18 and 30 years old with Graves' ophthalmopathy. The DNA reads TGTGCCAGCAGCTCGAGAGTAAACACCGGGGAGCTGTTTTTT. Its protein is CASSSRVNTGELFF. The full variable domain, with segments outside the CDR3 supplied by the reference TRBV7-2 and TRBJ2-2 proteins, appears as GAGVSQSPSNKVTEKGKDVELRCDPISGHTALYWYRQSLGQGLEFLIYFQGNSAPDKSGLPSDRFSAERTGGSVSTLTIQRTQQEDSAVYLCASSSRVNTGELFFGEGSRLTVL.